The 24 T cell receptor beta chains given below trace back to one sample, sequenced in a study of type 1 regulatory T cells. No antigens are known for them. TCRdb processed the reads anew with MiXCR; each CDR3 protein has one entry. The table records about 59,000 distinct CDR3 sequences, approximately 60% of them present only once. The sequenced sample consisted of cultured non-Tr1 T cells, either the whole culture or a sorted T cell fraction (not recorded which). These receptors originate from a human donor in good health.

This clonotype has more than one count but fewer than ten. CDR3 sequence: CASSLANSQEKLFF. The CDR3 coding sequence is TGTGCCAGCAGCTTGGCTAACTCTCAAGAAAAACTGTTTTTT. The rearrangement joins TRBV5-4 to TRBJ1-4; D is unresolved. This CDR3 region has 14 residues. The V end lost 0 bases, the J end lost 8 bases, and 11 bases lay between the germline ends. CDR1 SGHNT and CDR2 YYREEE come from the germline V gene (reference sequence).

This clonotype was found once. The J gene is TRBJ1-5, the V gene TRBV5-1; D gene ambiguous. The germline V gene has CDR1 SGHRS and CDR2 YFSETQ. The CDR3 totals 15 residues. V lost 0 bases to trimming and J lost 2 bases, with 9 bases between them. The CDR3 nucleotides read TGCGCCAGCAGCTTGGAGGGTAGAGGCAATCAGCCCCAGCATTTT. The encoded protein is CASSLEGRGNQPQHF. Complete variable domain (other parts from reference TRBV5-1 and TRBJ1-5): KAGVTQTPRYLIKTRGQQVTLSCSPISGHRSVSWYQQTPGQGLQFLFEYFSETQRNKGNFPGRFSGRQFSNSRSEMNVSTLELGDSALYLCASSLEGRGNQPQHFGDGTRLSIL.

The chain combines TRBV12-3 or TRBV12-4 with TRBJ1-1, with TRBD1 matching 8 bases. The CDR3 extends over 12 amino acids. V trimming: 8 bases; J trimming: 4 bases; junction bases outside the gene matches: 3. CDR3 DNA: TGTGCCAGCTCAGGGGGCCCCACTGAAGCTTTCTTT. Translation gives CASSGGPTEAFF.

This chain connects TRBV5-6 to TRBJ2-7, with D possibly matching TRBD1 (6 bases). The CDR3 runs to 15 residues. With 4 bases removed from V and 1 base from J, the gap between germline ends came to 15 bases. Germline values: CDR1 SGHDT, CDR2 YYEEEE. The DNA of the CDR3 is TGTGCCAGCAGCCCCGGGACACCGATTTCCTACGAGCAGTACTTC. Translated: CASSPGTPISYEQYF.

In its sample, this clonotype was seen many times. The V call is TRBV7-9, the J call TRBJ1-1; D remains unclear. V dropped 8 bases and J dropped 1 base, with 14 bases sitting between them. This CDR3 contains 14 residues. CDR1 SEHNR and CDR2 FQNEAQ come from the germline V gene (reference sequence). The CDR3 sequence: CASAMDAPNTEAFF. The DNA for the CDR3 is TGTGCCAGCGCTATGGACGCACCGAACACTGAAGCTTTCTTT.

This chain links TRBV12-2 with TRBJ1-3. TRBV12-2 is a documented pseudogene. This CDR3 has 15 amino acids. CDR3 DNA: TGTGCAAGTCGCTGCCCGACATTCGGCGGAAACACCATATATTTT. Translating gives CASRCPTFGGNTIYF.

This clonotype was picked up a small number of times. The final CDR3 position lacks the conserved phenylalanine or tryptophan, pointing to a likely read error. No DNA is shown, since the ends of the CDR3 on it are uncertain; the CDR3 is the one TCRdb lists. The rearrangement links TRBV12-3 or TRBV12-4 to TRBJ2-4; the table calls TRBD2, which could not be checked here. The CDR3 spans 14 amino acids, including both terminal residues. The chain's CDR3 is CASSLWTRGTSGIV.

V gene TRBV20-1 combines with J gene TRBJ2-1; 9 bases align to TRBD2. CDR3 size: 16 residues. CDR1 and CDR2 (germline): DFQATT, SNEGSKA (reference sequence). J lost 8 bases, V lost 6 bases, and 17 bases had no gene match. The CDR3: CSATEMLAGAIDEQFF. The DNA of the CDR3 is TGCAGTGCCACCGAGATGTTAGCGGGAGCTATCGATGAGCAGTTCTTC.

CDR3 sequence: CASSLSGQKETQYF. As DNA, the CDR3 is TGTGCCAGCAGCTTATCGGGACAGAAAGAGACCCAGTACTTC. This chain connects TRBV7-7 to TRBJ2-5, with 7 bases identical to TRBD1. V lost 2 bases, J lost 3 bases, and 3 bases stayed unmatched. Per the germline V gene, CDR1 is SSHAT and CDR2 is FNYEAQ (reference sequence). This CDR3 is built from 14 residues.

This chain uses TRBV20-1 with TRBJ1-3, with D hard to call. This CDR3 contains 13 residues. With 4 bases removed from V and 1 base from J, the gap between germline ends came to 8 bases. The germline V gene has CDR1 DFQATT and CDR2 SNEGSKA (reference sequence). The CDR3 bases are TGCAGTGCTACCGAAGGGTCTGGAAACACCATATATTTT. Its protein product is CSATEGSGNTIYF.

The chain has TRBV18 and TRBJ2-1; no clear D gene. The length of the CDR3 is 14 residues. Germline-derived CDR1 and CDR2 are KGHSH and LQKENI. V was pared by 0 bases and J by 9 bases, with 12 bases between. CDR3 sequence reads: CASSPPADGAEQFF. The CDR3 coding sequence is TGTGCCAGCTCACCACCGGCCGATGGCGCTGAGCAGTTCTTC.

The gene calls are TRBV6-5 and TRBJ2-7; the match to TRBD2 covers 12 bases. The ends lost 11 bases at V and 3 bases at J; junction bases unmatched: 5. Germline CDR1 reads MNHEY; CDR2 reads SVGAGI. The CDR3 has 13 amino acids. The CDR3 loop is CAGLAGYDYEQYF. The CDR3 DNA reads TGTGCCGGACTAGCGGGATACGACTACGAGCAGTACTTC.

The chain recombines TRBV20-1 with TRBJ2-7; maybe TRBD2 (5 bases). Germline V gives CDR1 DFQATT, CDR2 SNEGSKA (reference sequence). The CDR3 has 12 residues. V lost 5 bases and J 9 bases, leaving 17 bases between the germline ends. The CDR3 loop is CSADSDLKGQYF. CDR3 sequence (DNA): TGCAGTGCTGACTCGGACTTGAAGGGGCAGTACTTC.

This chain joins TRBV7-2 and TRBJ2-7; possibly TRBD1 for D (6 bases). This CDR3 has 17 residues. Trimming left V 2 bases short and J 2 bases short, with 19 bases between. Looked up from germline, CDR1 is SGHTA and CDR2 is FQGNSA. The CDR3 nucleotides are TGTGCCAGCAGCTTATTTCAGGACAGCTTAACGCCCTACGAGCAGTACTTC. It specifies CASSLFQDSLTPYEQYF.

The rearrangement joins TRBV20-1 to TRBJ2-5; D is perhaps TRBD2 (7 bases). The V end lost 0 bases, the J end lost 4 bases, and 15 bases lay between the germline ends. From germline, CDR1 is DFQATT and CDR2 SNEGSKA (reference sequence). The CDR3 is 15 amino acids. CDR3 region: CSARDRARGGETQYF. In nucleotides, the CDR3 is TGCAGTGCTAGAGATCGCGCGAGGGGGGGAGAGACCCAGTACTTC.

This clonotype was counted only a few times. V and J are TRBV3-1 and TRBJ2-7; 9 bases align to TRBD2. The V segment lost 1 base and the J segment 2 bases; nucleotides outside the gene matches: 9. CDR3 length: 17 amino acids. The germline V gene encodes CDR1 LGHDT and CDR2 YNNKEL (reference sequence). CDR3 sequence (DNA): TGTGCCAGCAGCCAAGCCCTTTCTAGCGGGAACACCTACGAGCAGTACTTC. Protein product: CASSQALSSGNTYEQYF.

This chain links TRBV11-3 with TRBJ2-1, with a weak D call TRBD2 (6 bases). This CDR3 is built from 17 residues. CDR1 and CDR2 (germline): SGHNT, YENEEA. V lost 5 bases and J lost 4, with 21 bases in between. CDR3 residues: CASSPQVPGSDYNEQFF. CDR3 bases: TGTGCCAGCAGCCCACAGGTTCCCGGGAGTGATTACAATGAGCAGTTCTTC.

This clonotype was counted only a few times. The chain links TRBV2 to TRBJ1-6; possibly TRBD1 for D (6 bases). V lost 6 bases, J lost 5 bases, and 14 bases lay in between. From germline, CDR1 is SNHLY and CDR2 FYNNEI. CDR3 length: 15 amino acids. CDR3 loop: CASRKRRTDNSPLHF. The CDR3 nucleotides are TGTGCCAGCAGAAAACGACGGACAGATAATTCACCCCTCCACTTT.

This clonotype ranks as medium-sized (0.01 to 0.1%). The V gene is TRBV7-8, the J gene TRBJ2-1; 9 nucleotides match TRBD2. Unmatched junction bases numbered 0, after V lost 0 bases and J lost 0 bases. The CDR3 covers 16 residues. Germline assignment: CDR1 SGHVS and CDR2 FQNEAQ. The CDR3 DNA reads TGTGCCAGCAGCTTAGCTAGCGGGAGCTCCTACAATGAGCAGTTCTTC. Protein sequence: CASSLASGSSYNEQFF.

The chain combines TRBV12-3 or TRBV12-4 with TRBJ2-2; possibly TRBD1 for D (6 bases). V was trimmed by 3 bases and J by 6 bases, leaving 26 bases between them. The CDR3 is made up of 19 amino acids. The CDR3 sequence is CASSFSQGGVRYQAGELFF. The DNA for the CDR3 is TGTGCCAGCAGTTTTTCACAGGGCGGAGTTCGTTATCAGGCCGGGGAGCTGTTTTTT.

The chain's CDR3 is CASSRRTSWNGETQYF. In nucleotides, the CDR3 is TGCGCCAGCAGCAGGAGGACTAGCTGGAACGGAGAGACCCAGTACTTC. V and J are TRBV5-1 and TRBJ2-5; 8 nucleotides agree with TRBD2. The CDR3 contains 16 residues. Losses at the gene ends were 4 bases for V and 4 bases for J; bases not matched to a gene: 12. The germline V gene has CDR1 SGHRS and CDR2 YFSETQ. Drawing the rest from reference TRBV5-1 and TRBJ2-5, the complete variable domain is KAGVTQTPRYLIKTRGQQVTLSCSPISGHRSVSWYQQTPGQGLQFLFEYFSETQRNKGNFPGRFSGRQFSNSRSEMNVSTLELGDSALYLCASSRRTSWNGETQYFGPGTRLLVL.

This chain uses TRBV24-1 with TRBJ2-1; 8 bases map to TRBD1. CDR1 and CDR2 (germline): KGHDR, SFDVKD. The V and J ends lost 9 bases and 6 bases, in that order; junction bases with no gene match: 9. This CDR3 contains 14 residues. The CDR3 loop reads CATPRQGRCNEQFF. In DNA, the CDR3 is TGTGCCACCCCCCGACAGGGGAGGTGCAATGAGCAGTTCTTC.

The V call is TRBV28, the J call TRBJ1-1; a possible D gene is TRBD1 (5 bases). The CDR3 contains 16 residues. V lost 8 bases and J lost 0, with 19 bases in between. Germline-derived CDR1 and CDR2 are MDHEN and SYDVKM. The CDR3 protein is CASGARRGLMNTEAFF. CDR3 nucleotide sequence: TGTGCCAGCGGTGCCCGGCGGGGACTCATGAACACTGAAGCTTTCTTT.

The chain is built from TRBV2 and TRBJ1-5, with a weak D call TRBD1 (5 bases). Per the germline V gene, CDR1 is SNHLY and CDR2 is FYNNEI. Trimming removed 0 bases at V and 9 bases at J, with 9 bases between. The CDR3 is 13 residues long. The CDR3 is CASSEAGDWPQHF. In nucleotides, the CDR3 is TGTGCCAGCAGTGAAGCGGGGGATTGGCCCCAGCATTTT.